The 5 T cell receptor beta chains given below trace back to one sample, sequenced in a study of T cell clusters in autoimmune cytopenias. TRB was amplified from 250 ng of peripheral blood genomic DNA per sample. One tube held mixed TRB-A and TRB-B primer pools for touch-down PCR. Following a re-call of the multiplex PCR reads, TCRdb has one entry per CDR3 protein and lacks DNA. The table for this sample gives under 650 distinct CDR3 sequences. Sequencing was done on a sample of peripheral blood. These receptors were taken from a human donor with an autoimmune cytopenia or autoimmune hepatitis (not recorded which).

The rearrangement uses TRBV5-4 and TRBJ2-7; with no DNA, the TCRdb D assignment of TRBD1 cannot be verified. The CDR3 spans 15 residues. Looked up from germline, CDR1 is SGHNT and CDR2 is YYREEE (reference sequence). CDR3 amino acids: CASSSSGAGENEQYF.

The chain carries TRBV6-1 and TRBJ1-1; the TCRdb D gene call, TRBD1, has no DNA to confirm it. This CDR3 is 17 amino acids long. Germline lookup yields CDR1 MNHNS and CDR2 SASEGT. CDR3 sequence reads: CASSEAGTGGVNTEAFF.

By frequency, this clonotype is large (0.1 to 1%). The chain links TRBV29-1 to TRBJ2-6. The V gene's germline CDR1 is SQVTM and CDR2 ANQGSEA. This CDR3 is 13 amino acids long. This chain's CDR3 is CSVFISGANVLTF. The whole variable domain, filled in from reference TRBV29-1 and TRBJ2-6, reads SAVISQKPSRDICQRGTSLTIQCQVDSQVTMMFWYRQQPGQSLTLIATANQGSEATYESGFVIDKFPISRPNLTFSTLTVSNMSPEDSSIYLCSVFISGANVLTFGAGSRLTVL.

This clonotype is called large (0.1 to 1%) based on its frequency. The rearrangement joins TRBV19 to TRBJ2-1; TCRdb selects TRBD2, and the lack of DNA leaves this call unchecked. The V gene's germline CDR1 is LNHDA and CDR2 SQIVND (reference sequence). This CDR3 region has 13 residues. The CDR3 loop is CASSGRSLGEQFF.

This clonotype is identified as hyperexpanded (1% or more) from frequency. The chain joins TRBV6-5 to TRBJ1-4. The CDR3 length is 12 residues. Germline-derived CDR1 and CDR2 are MNHEY and SVGAGI. The CDR3 region is CASSYSGEKLFF.